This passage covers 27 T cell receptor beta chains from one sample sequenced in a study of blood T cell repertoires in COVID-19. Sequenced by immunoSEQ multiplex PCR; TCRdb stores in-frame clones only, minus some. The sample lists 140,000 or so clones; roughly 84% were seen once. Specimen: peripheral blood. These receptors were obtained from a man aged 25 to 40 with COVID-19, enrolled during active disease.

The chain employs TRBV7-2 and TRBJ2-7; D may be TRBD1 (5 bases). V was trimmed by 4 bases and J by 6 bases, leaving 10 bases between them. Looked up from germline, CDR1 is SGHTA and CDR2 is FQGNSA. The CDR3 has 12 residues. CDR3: CASSSPDTEQYF. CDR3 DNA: TGTGCCAGCAGCTCCCCGGACACCGAGCAGTACTTC.

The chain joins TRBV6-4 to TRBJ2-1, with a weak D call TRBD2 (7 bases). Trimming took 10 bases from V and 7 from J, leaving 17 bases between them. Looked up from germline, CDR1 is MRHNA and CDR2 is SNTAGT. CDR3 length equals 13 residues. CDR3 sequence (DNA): TGTGCCACCGCCCGGGGGGCTGGGAATGAGCAGTTCTTC. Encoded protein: CATARGAGNEQFF.

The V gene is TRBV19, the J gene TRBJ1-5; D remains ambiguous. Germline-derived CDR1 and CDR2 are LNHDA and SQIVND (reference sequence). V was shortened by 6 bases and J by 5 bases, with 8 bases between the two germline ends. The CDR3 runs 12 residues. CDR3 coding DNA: TGTGCCAGTAGCGGTTCCGATCAGCCCCAGCATTTT. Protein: CASSGSDQPQHF.

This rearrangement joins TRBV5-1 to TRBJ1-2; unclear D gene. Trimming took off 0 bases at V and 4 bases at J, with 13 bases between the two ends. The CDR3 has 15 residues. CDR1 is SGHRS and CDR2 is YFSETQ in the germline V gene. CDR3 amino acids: CASSLVLSGGYGYTF. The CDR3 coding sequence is TGCGCCAGCAGCTTGGTGCTTTCAGGAGGCTATGGCTACACCTTC.

CDR3 sequence: CASSLEPGRTEAFF. CDR3 DNA: TGCGCCAGCAGCTTGGAGCCGGGGAGGACTGAAGCTTTCTTT. V usage is TRBV5-1 and J usage is TRBJ1-1; D is ambiguous. CDR3 length: 14 amino acids. V gave up 0 bases and J gave up 5 bases, with 11 bases separating them. Germline assignment: CDR1 SGHRS and CDR2 YFSETQ.

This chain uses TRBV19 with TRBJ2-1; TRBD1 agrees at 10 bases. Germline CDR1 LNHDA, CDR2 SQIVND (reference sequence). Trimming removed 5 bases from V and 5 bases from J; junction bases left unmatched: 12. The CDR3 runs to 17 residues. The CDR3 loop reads CASSERQGASGNNEQFF. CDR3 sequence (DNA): TGTGCCAGTAGTGAAAGACAGGGGGCGAGTGGCAACAATGAGCAGTTCTTC.

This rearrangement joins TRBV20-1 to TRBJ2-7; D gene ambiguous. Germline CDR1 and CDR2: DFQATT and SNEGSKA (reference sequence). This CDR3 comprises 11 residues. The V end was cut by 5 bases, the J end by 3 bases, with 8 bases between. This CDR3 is CSAPRLYEQYF. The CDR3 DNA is TGCAGTGCTCCCAGGCTCTACGAGCAGTACTTC.

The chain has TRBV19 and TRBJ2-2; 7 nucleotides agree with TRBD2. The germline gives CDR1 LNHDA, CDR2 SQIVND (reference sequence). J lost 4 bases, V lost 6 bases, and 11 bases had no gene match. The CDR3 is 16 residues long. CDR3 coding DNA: TGTGCCAGTAGCAAGAGGGAGGGTTTGAGCACCGGGGAGCTGTTTTTT. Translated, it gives CASSKREGLSTGELFF.

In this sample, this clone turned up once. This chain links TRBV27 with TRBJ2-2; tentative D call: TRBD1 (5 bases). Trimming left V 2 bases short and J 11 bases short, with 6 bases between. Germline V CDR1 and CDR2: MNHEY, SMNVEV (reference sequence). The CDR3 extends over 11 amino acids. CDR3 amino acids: CASSLRGELFF. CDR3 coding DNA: TGTGCCAGCAGTTTAAGGGGCGAGCTGTTTTTT.

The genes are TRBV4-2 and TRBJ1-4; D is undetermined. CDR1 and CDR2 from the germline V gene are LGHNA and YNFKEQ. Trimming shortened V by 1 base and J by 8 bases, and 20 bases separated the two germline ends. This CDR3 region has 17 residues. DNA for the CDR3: TGTGCCAGCAGCCAAGCTGGCGCGGTGTCGTCCCGCGAAAAACTGTTTTTT. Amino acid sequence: CASSQAGAVSSREKLFF.

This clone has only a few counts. The CDR3 bases are TGTGCCAGCAGCCCTCGACTAGCGGGCGCCACAGATACGCAGTATTTT. Translation gives CASSPRLAGATDTQYF. The chain carries TRBV7-9 and TRBJ2-3; TRBD2 matches at 10 bases. Germline V gene lookup returns CDR1 SEHNR and CDR2 FQNEAQ (reference sequence). With V trimmed by 5 bases and J by 2 bases, 7 bases remained unmatched. This CDR3 comprises 16 residues.

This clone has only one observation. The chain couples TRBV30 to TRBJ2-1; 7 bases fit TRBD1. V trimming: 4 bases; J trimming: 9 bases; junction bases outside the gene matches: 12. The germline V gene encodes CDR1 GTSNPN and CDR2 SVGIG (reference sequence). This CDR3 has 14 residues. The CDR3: CAWTRVRGTFEQFF. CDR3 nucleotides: TGTGCCTGGACTAGGGTCAGGGGGACCTTTGAGCAGTTCTTC.

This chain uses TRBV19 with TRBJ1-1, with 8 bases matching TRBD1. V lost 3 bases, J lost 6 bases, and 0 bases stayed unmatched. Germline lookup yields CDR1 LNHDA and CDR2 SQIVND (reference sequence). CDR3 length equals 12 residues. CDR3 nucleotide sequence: TGTGCCAGTAGTATGGGACAGGCTGAAGCTTTCTTT. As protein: CASSMGQAEAFF.

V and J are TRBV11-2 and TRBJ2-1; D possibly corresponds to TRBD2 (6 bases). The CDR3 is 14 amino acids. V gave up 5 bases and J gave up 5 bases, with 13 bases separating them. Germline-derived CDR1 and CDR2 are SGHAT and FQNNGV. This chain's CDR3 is CASSVGGTHNEQFF. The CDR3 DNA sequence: TGTGCCAGCAGCGTGGGTGGGACTCACAATGAGCAGTTCTTC.

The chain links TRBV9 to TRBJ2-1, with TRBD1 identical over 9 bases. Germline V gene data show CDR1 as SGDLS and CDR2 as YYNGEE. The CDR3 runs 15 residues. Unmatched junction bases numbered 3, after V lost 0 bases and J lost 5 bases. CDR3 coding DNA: TGTGCCAGCAGCGTAGAACAGGGGGCCCACAATGAGCAGTTCTTC. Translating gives CASSVEQGAHNEQFF.

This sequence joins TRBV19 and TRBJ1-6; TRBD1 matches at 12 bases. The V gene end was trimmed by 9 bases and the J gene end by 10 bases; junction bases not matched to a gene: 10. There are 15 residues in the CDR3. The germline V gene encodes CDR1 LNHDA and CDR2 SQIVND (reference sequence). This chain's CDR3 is CASRDRGRRGSPLHF. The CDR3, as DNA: TGTGCCAGCCGGGACAGGGGGCGCCGGGGGTCACCCCTCCACTTT.

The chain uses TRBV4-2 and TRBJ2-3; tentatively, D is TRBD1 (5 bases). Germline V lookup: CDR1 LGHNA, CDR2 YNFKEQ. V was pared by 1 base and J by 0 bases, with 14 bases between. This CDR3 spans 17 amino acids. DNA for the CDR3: TGTGCCAGCAGCCAAGTGGGCCGCACAGGTAGCACAGATACGCAGTATTTT. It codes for CASSQVGRTGSTDTQYF.

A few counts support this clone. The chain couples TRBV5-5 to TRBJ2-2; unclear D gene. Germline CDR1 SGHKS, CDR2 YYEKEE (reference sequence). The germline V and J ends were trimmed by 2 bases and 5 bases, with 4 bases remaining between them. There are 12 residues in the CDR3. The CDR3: CASSFPTGELFF. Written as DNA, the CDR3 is TGTGCCAGCAGCTTCCCAACCGGGGAGCTGTTTTTT.

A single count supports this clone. DNA of the CDR3: TGTGCCAGCAGTGTTAGGGGGCCTGTACAAGAGACCCAGTACTTC. Amino acid sequence: CASSVRGPVQETQYF. The chain recombines TRBV6-4 with TRBJ2-5; 7 bases match TRBD1. CDR1 MRHNA and CDR2 SNTAGT come from the germline V gene. CDR3 size: 15 residues. V was clipped by 4 bases and J by 2 bases; unmatched bases: 7.

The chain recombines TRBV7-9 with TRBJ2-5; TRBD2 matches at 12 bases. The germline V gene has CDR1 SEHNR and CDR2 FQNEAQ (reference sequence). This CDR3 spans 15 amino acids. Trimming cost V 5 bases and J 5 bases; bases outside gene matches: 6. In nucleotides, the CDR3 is TGTGCCAGCAGCCGGCGGACTAGCGGGATGGAGACCCAGTACTTC. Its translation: CASSRRTSGMETQYF.

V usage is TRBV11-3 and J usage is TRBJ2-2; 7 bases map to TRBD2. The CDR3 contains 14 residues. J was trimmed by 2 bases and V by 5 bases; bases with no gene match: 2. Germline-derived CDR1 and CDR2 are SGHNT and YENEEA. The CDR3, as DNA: TGTGCCAGCAGCCCGGGACTAAACACCGGGGAGCTGTTTTTT. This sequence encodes CASSPGLNTGELFF.

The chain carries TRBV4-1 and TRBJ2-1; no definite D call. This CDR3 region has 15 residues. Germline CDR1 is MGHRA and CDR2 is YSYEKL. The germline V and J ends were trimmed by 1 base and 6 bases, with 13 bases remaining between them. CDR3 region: CASSQASRRGNEQFF. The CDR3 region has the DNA TGCGCCAGCAGCCAAGCGTCTAGAAGAGGCAATGAGCAGTTCTTC.

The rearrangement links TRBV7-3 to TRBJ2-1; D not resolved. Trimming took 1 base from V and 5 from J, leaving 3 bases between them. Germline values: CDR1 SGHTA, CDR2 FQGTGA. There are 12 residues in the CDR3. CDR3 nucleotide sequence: TGTGCCAGCAGCTTAAGCGACAATGAGCAGTTCTTC. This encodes CASSLSDNEQFF.

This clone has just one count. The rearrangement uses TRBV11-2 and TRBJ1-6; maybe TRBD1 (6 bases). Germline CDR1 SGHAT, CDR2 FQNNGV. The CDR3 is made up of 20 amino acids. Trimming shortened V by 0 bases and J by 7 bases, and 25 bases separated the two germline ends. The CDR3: CASSLDPRIGDDRPNSPLHF. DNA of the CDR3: TGTGCCAGCAGCTTAGATCCAAGGATTGGGGACGACAGGCCGAATTCACCCCTCCACTTT.

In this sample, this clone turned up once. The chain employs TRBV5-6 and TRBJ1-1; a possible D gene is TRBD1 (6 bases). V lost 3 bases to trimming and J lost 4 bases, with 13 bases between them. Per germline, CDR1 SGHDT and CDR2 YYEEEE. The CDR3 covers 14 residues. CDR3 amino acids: CASSSRGAGTEAFF. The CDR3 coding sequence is TGTGCCAGCAGCTCCAGGGGCGCGGGCACTGAAGCTTTCTTT.

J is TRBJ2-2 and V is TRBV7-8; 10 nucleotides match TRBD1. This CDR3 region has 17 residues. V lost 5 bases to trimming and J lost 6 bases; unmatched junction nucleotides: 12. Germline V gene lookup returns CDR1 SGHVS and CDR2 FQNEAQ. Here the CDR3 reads CASSRYAGTGAAGELFF. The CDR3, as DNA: TGTGCCAGCAGCAGATACGCCGGGACAGGGGCGGCCGGGGAGCTGTTTTTT.

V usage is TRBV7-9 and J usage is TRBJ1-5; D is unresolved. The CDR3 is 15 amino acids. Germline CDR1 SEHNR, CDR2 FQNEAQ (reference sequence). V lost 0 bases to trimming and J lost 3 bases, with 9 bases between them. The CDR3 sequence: CASSLAQQNNQPQHF. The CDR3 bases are TGTGCCAGCAGCTTAGCGCAACAGAACAATCAGCCCCAGCATTTT. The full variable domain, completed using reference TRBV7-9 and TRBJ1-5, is DTGVSQNPRHKITKRGQNVTFRCDPISEHNRLYWYRQTLGQGPEFLTYFQNEAQLEKSRLLSDRFSAERPKGSFSTLEIQRTEQGDSAMYLCASSLAQQNNQPQHFGDGTRLSIL.